This T cell receptor beta chain was documented in a study of human T cells and chemical hapten exposure. Points from the study as a whole: Expanded TCRs showed more large CDR3 clusters than pre-sensitization or healthy control sets.

Time point here: patch test 2, 6 weeks after DPC sensitization. The treatment was: therapeutic diphenylcyclopropenone sensitization with weekly scalp DPC. The starting material, unfractionated whole blood, was used for total RNA extraction. Many counts were recorded for this clonotype. No antigen is known for it. The length of the CDR3 is 15 residues. V was cut by 2 bases and J by 7 bases, with 18 bases left in between. Individual cDNA molecules each carried unique molecular identifiers attached by the library. MiXCR, run by TCRdb on the RACE reads, gives a single entry per CDR3 protein. This sample has 35,000 to 50,000 distinct CDR3 sequences; 9.6% occur once, and the top ten carry 11% to 15%.

The rearrangement joins TRBV12-3 or TRBV12-4 to TRBJ2-7, with no clear D. The specimen was whole blood, collected in connection with sensitization to the hapten diphenylcyclopropenone (DPC). This TCR came from a woman younger than 45 with alopecia areata. Some clones in this sample may be carry-over from other donors' samples. CDR3 sequence: CASSLRRQTAGEQYF. In DNA, the CDR3 is TGTGCCAGCAGTTTACGGCGGCAGACTGCTGGGGAGCAGTACTTC.